The clone carrying this T cell receptor beta chain was counted between two and nine times. Its antigen remains unknown. Using its own MiXCR run on the 5' RACE reads, TCRdb lists one record per CDR3 protein. Here the sample spans 190,000 or so distinct CDR3 sequences, 20% to 25% being singletons. The data originate from a study of T-cell memory formation after mild COVID-19. Study conclusions and caveats: Day 15 to 85 contracting clones showed balanced CD4/CD8; day 15 to 37 expanders favored CD4+.

Germline CDR1 and CDR2: MNHEY and SVGAGI. With 5 bases clipped from V and 3 bases from J, the junction kept 9 bases outside the gene matches. CDR3 size: 17 residues. The chain couples TRBV6-5 to TRBJ2-1; 11 bases are shared with TRBD2. Sequences were obtained from PBMCs or a T cell subset sorted from them (not recorded which). The receptor's source is an adult woman who had mild COVID-19 (a few samples of this study predate the infection). Cell type and time point are not known. DNA for the CDR3: TGTGCCAGCAGTAGCCGACTAGCGGGACTAAACTACAATGAGCAGTTCTTC. Translating it yields CASSSRLAGLNYNEQFF.